This is a list of T cell receptor beta chains from one sample in a study of T cells in Graves' hyperthyroidism and ophthalmopathy. TCRdb re-derived calls from the multiplex PCR reads in MiXCR, one entry per CDR3 protein. This sample has 530,000 or so distinct CDR3 sequences, with under 20% found just once. The sequencing input was blood. The receptors stem from a woman between 18 and 29 years old with Graves' ophthalmopathy. Each CDR3 is given with its conserved first and last residue. A D gene is named only where the DNA matches it firmly. Part of the rows lack a size; the others show once, few, many or a class for expanded clones.

>TRBD2|TRBV4-3|.|TRBJ2-7
TGCGCCAGCAGCCAAGACCCTCCCGGGACTAAACGTTACGAGCAGTACTTC
CASSQDPPGTKRYEQYF
>TRBD1|TRBV12-3/TRBV12-4|many|TRBJ2-7
TGTGCCAGCAGGGAGGGACAGGGGGCCTACGAGCAGTACTTC
CASREGQGAYEQYF
>.|TRBV5-6|.|TRBJ1-1
TGTGCCAGCAACGCAGGGGTCCAGAACACTGAAGCTTTCTTT
CASNAGVQNTEAFF
>.|TRBV20-1|many|TRBJ2-2
TGCAGTGCTAGAGATCGTGGTTACTTGAGCACCGGGGAGCTGTTTTTT
CSARDRGYLSTGELFF
>TRBD1|TRBV10-2|.|TRBJ1-2
TGCGCCAGCGCCTGGGACAGGGGTGACTATGGCTACACCTTC
CASAWDRGDYGYTF
>.|TRBV9|.|TRBJ2-7
TGTGCCAGCAGCGTAGATCCAGGGTCAAGGGAGCAGTACTTC
CASSVDPGSREQYF
>.|TRBV6-2/TRBV6-3|.|TRBJ2-7
TGTGCCAGTAGTTACTCTGGGGCCGGGCCCTACGAGCAGTACTTC
CASSYSGAGPYEQYF
>TRBD2|TRBV20-1|few|TRBJ2-5
TGCAGTGCTAGAGATCGGGGGGAGAGAGTCAGAGAGACCCAGTACTTC
CSARDRGERVRETQYF
>.|TRBV20-1|many|TRBJ2-7
TGCAGTGCTAGAGATCCAACCCGGGACGTCCGATACGAGCAGTACTTC
CSARDPTRDVRYEQYF
>TRBD1|TRBV9|.|TRBJ1-2
TGTGCCAGCAGCGCAGGACAGGGGGCGCTTTCCTATGGCTACACCTTC
CASSAGQGALSYGYTF
>TRBD2|TRBV24-1|many|TRBJ2-1
TGTGCCACCAGTGACCCGGGACTAGCGGGACCTCCCGAGCAGTTCTTC
CATSDPGLAGPPEQFF
>.|TRBV7-6|.|TRBJ2-7
TGTGCCAGCAGCTCTTACTCGGGACCGAACTACGAGCAGTACTTC
CASSSYSGPNYEQYF
>.|TRBV20-1|.|TRBJ1-1
TGCAGTGCTAGAGATCCTGGGACAAGTATGAACACTGAAGCTTTCTTT
CSARDPGTSMNTEAFF
>.|TRBV7-9|.|TRBJ1-1
TGTGCCAGCTCTCCAACGGGCTGGTTCACTGAAGCTTTCTTT
CASSPTGWFTEAFF
>.|TRBV28|many|TRBJ1-6
TGTGCCAGCAGTCTCTTGTTGGGTCGGGGTTCACCCCTCCACTTT
CASSLLLGRGSPLHF
>TRBD1|TRBV4-1|few|TRBJ2-2
TGCGCCAGCAGCCTAGATCAGGGGGCGGGCACCGGGGAGCTGTTTTTT
CASSLDQGAGTGELFF